The entry below gives a single T cell receptor (beta chain) sequence along with its context. Germline V gene lookup returns CDR1 SGHTA and CDR2 FQGNSA. The V gene lost 5 bases and the J gene lost 5 bases, with 24 bases spanning the gap. This CDR3 spans 17 amino acids. This sample was included in a study of control samples from healthy donors and cancer patients. Using immunoSEQ multiplex PCR, the repertoire was profiled, and TCRdb retains in-frame clones only, with some absent. Among 99,000 or so clones listed, around 82% were seen once. This chain joins TRBV7-2 and TRBJ1-2, with a possible D match to TRBD1 (6 bases). The sequenced sample consisted of blood. The sequence was obtained from a man between 60 and 75 years old in good health. The CDR3 reads CASSPSVVDTGRYGYTF. The DNA of the CDR3 is TGTGCCAGCAGCCCCTCGGTGGTGGATACAGGGCGGTATGGCTACACCTTC.